This entry features one TCR beta chain sequence. The antigen is unknown. PCR employed 60 Vbeta and 13 Jbeta primers. The repertoire was sequenced with immunoSEQ multiplex PCR; TCRdb's copy has only in-frame clones and lacks some. The data show 150,000 to 200,000 clones, around 80% seen once. The data derive from a study of cytomegalovirus exposure and HLA in healthy donors. V was trimmed by 1 base and J by 4 bases, leaving 12 bases between them. This CDR3 has 15 residues. CDR1 and CDR2 from the germline V gene are SGHNT and YYREEE (reference sequence). General study results and limits: In a later analysis, 15,000 to 20,000 TCR beta sequences were associated with HLA alleles at 0.05 false discovery rate.

The source material was PBMCs. This receptor was taken from a man aged 18-30 years in good health and CMV-seronegative. V usage is TRBV5-4 and J usage is TRBJ2-1; TRBD2 might be the D (5 bases). CDR3 sequence: CASSLFSRTYNEQFF. In DNA form, the CDR3 reads TGTGCCAGCAGCTTGTTTTCCAGGACTTACAATGAGCAGTTCTTC.